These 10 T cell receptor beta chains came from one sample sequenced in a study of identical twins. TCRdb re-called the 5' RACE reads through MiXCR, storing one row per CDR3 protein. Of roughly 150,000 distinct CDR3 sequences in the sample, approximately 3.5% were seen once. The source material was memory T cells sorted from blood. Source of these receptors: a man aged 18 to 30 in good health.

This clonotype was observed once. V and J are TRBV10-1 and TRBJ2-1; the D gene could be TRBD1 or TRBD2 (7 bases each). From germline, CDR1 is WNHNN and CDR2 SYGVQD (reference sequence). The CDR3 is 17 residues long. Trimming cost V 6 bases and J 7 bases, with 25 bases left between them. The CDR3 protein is CASSSNRGAGAGNEQFF. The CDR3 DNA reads TGCGCCAGCAGCTCGAACAGGGGTGCGGGGGCCGGTAATGAGCAGTTCTTC.

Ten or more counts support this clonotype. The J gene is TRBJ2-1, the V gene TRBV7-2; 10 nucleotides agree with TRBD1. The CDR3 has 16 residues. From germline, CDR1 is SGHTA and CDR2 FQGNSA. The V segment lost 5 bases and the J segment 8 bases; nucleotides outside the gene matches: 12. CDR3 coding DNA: TGTGCCAGCAGCAACAATCCGGGACAGGGGTCGGATGAGCAGTTCTTC. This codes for CASSNNPGQGSDEQFF.

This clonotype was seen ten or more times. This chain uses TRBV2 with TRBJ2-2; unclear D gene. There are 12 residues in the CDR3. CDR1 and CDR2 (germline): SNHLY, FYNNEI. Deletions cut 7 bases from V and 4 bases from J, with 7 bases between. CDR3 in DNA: TGTGCCAGCACTGTTATCACCGGGGAGCTGTTTTTT. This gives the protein CASTVITGELFF.

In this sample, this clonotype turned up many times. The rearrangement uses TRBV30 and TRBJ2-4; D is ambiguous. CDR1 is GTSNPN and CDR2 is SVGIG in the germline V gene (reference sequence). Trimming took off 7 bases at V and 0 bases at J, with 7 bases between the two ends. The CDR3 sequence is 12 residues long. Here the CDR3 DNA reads TGTGCCTACAAGTTAGCCAAAAACATTCAGTACTTC. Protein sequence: CAYKLAKNIQYF.

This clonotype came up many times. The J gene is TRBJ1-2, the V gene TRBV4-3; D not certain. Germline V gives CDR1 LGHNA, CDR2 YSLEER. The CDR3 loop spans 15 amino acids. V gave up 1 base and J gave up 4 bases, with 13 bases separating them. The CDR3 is CASSQVIEPVYGYTF. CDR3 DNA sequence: TGCGCCAGCAGCCAAGTAATTGAGCCCGTCTATGGCTACACCTTC.

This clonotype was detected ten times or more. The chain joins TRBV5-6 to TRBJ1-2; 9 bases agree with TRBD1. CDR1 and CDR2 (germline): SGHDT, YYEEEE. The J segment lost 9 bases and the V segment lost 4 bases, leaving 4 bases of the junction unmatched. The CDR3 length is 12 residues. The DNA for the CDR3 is TGTGCCAGCAGCCAGGGACAGGGACGCTACACCTTC. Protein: CASSQGQGRYTF.

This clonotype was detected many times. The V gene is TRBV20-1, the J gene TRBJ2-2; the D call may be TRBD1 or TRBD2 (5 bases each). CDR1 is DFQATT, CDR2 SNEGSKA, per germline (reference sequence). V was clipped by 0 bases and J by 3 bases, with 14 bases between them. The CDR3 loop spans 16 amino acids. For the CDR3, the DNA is TGCAGTGCTAGAGATAACCGGGTGGGGGACACCGGGGAGCTGTTTTTT. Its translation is CSARDNRVGDTGELFF.

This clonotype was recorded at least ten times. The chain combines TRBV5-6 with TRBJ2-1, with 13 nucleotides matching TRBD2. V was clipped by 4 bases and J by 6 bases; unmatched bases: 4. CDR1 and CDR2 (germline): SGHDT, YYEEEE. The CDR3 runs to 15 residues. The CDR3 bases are TGTGCCAGCAGCCTAGGGACTAGCGGGACCAATGAGCAGTTCTTC. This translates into CASSLGTSGTNEQFF.

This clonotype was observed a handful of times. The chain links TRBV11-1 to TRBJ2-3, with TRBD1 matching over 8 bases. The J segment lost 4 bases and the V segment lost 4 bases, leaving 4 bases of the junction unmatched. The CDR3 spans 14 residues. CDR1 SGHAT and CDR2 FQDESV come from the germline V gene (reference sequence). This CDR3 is CASSSGGPADTQYF. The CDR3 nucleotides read TGTGCCAGCAGCTCAGGGGGCCCCGCAGATACGCAGTATTTT.

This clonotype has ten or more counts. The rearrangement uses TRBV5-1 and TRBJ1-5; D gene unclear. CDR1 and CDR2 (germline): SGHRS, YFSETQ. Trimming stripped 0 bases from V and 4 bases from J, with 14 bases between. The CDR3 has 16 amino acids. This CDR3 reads CASSLGSGSDNQPQHF. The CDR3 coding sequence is TGCGCCAGCAGCTTGGGGTCGGGCAGCGATAATCAGCCCCAGCATTTT.